This TCR beta chain comes out of a study of T cells after yellow fever vaccination. Study-wide results and limits: Researchers noted that a small share of clonotypes showed up in both CD4 and CD8 compartments.

Researchers made TCR cDNA using 5'RACE template switching, and this step added a universal primer site and UMIs. Each CDR3 protein is one row after TCRdb ran MiXCR on the 5' RACE reads. The data contain 500,000 to 650,000 distinct CDR3 sequences, less than 20% of them singletons. In its sample, this clonotype was seen a few times. The target antigen is unknown. With 3 bases removed from V and 3 bases from J, the gap between germline ends came to 6 bases. The germline V gene has CDR1 DFQATT and CDR2 SNEGSKA (reference sequence). The CDR3 contains 12 residues. The genes are TRBV20-1 and TRBJ2-1; D is perhaps TRBD2 (6 bases). The source material was PBMCs, sampled 5 days after the first yellow fever vaccination. This receptor was obtained from a man aged 18 to 29 who received the YFV17D yellow fever vaccine. The chain's CDR3 is CSARTSYNEQFF. The CDR3 DNA follows: TGCAGTGCTAGGACTAGCTACAATGAGCAGTTCTTC.